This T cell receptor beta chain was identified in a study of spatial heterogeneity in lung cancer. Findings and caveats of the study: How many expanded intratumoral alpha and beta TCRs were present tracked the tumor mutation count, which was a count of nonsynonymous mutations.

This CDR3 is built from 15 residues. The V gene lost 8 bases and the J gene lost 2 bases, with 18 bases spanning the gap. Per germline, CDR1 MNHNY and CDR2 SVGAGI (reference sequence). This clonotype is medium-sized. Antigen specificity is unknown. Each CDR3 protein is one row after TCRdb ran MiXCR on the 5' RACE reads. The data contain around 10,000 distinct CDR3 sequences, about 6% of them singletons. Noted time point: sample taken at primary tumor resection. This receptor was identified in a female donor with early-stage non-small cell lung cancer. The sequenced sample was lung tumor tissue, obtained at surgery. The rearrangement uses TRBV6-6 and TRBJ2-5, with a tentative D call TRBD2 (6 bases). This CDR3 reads CASSGQRAGQETQYF. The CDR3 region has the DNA TGTGCCAGCTCTGGTCAGCGGGCAGGACAAGAGACCCAGTACTTC.